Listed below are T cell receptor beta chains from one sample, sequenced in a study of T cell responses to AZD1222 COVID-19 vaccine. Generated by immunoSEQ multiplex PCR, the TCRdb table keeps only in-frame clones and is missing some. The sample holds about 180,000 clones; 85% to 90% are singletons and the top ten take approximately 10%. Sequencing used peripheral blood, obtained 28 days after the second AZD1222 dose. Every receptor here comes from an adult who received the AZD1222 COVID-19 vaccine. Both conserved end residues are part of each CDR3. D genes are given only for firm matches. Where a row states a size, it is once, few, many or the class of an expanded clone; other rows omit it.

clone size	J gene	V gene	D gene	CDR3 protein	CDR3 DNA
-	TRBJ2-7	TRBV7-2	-	CASSLGATYEQYF	TGTGCCAGCAGCTTAGGAGCCACCTACGAGCAGTACTTC
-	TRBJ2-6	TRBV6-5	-	CASLWGSGANVLTF	TGTGCCAGCCTTTGGGGGTCTGGGGCCAACGTCCTGACTTTC
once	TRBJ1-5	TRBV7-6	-	CASSLDVRTVSNQPQHF	TGTGCCAGCAGCTTAGACGTTCGGACAGTTAGCAATCAGCCCCAGCATTTT
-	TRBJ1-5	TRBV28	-	CASSFLDGGNQPQHF	TGTGCCAGCAGTTTCCTTGATGGGGGCAATCAGCCCCAGCATTTT
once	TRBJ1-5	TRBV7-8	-	CASSLLGQPQHF	TGTGCCAGCAGCCTTTTGGGGCAGCCCCAGCATTTT
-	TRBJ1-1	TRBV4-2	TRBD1	CASSQAGGIEAFF	TGTGCCAGCAGCCAAGCAGGGGGCATTGAAGCTTTCTTT
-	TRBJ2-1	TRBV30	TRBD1	CAWSKVGQGARNEQFF	TGTGCCTGGAGTAAAGTTGGGCAGGGGGCTCGCAATGAGCAGTTCTTC
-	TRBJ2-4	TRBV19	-	CASSNGRASENIQYF	TGTGCCAGTAGTAACGGACGGGCTTCGGAAAACATTCAGTACTTC
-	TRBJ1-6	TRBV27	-	CASSLDPNSPLHF	TGTGCCAGCAGTCTCGATCCAAATTCACCCCTCCACTTT
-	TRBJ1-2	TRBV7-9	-	CASSLEVGAYGYTF	TGTGCCAGCAGCTTAGAGGTGGGGGCTTATGGCTACACCTTC
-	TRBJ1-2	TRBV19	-	CASSRGRRGYTF	TGTGCCAGTAGTAGGGGGAGGCGGGGCTACACCTTC
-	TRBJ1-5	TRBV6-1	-	CASSESGGQPQHF	TGTGCCAGCAGTGAAAGCGGCGGTCAGCCCCAGCATTTT
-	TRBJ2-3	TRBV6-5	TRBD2	CASPDRTSGVDPQYF	TGTGCCAGCCCGGACAGGACTAGCGGGGTTGATCCCCAGTATTTT
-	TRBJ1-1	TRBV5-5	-	CASNWGGNTEAFF	TGTGCCAGCAACTGGGGGGGGAACACTGAAGCTTTCTTT
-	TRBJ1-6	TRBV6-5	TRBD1	CASRGTGASPLHF	TGTGCCAGCAGAGGGACAGGGGCTTCACCCCTCCACTTT
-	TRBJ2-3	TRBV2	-	CASRQAADTQYF	TGTGCCAGCCGACAGGCAGCAGATACGCAGTATTTT
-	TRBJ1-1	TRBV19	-	CASSSGRGSTEAFF	TGTGCCAGTAGTTCCGGCAGAGGCTCCACTGAAGCTTTCTTT
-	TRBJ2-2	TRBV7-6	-	CASSLAGMNTGELFF	TGTGCCAGCAGCTTAGCGGGGATGAACACCGGGGAGCTGTTTTTT
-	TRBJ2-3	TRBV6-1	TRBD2	CASSEAGGGGTDTQYF	TGTGCCAGCAGTGAAGCCGGCGGGGGAGGCACAGATACGCAGTATTTT
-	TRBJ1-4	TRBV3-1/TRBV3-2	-	CASSQQGTNEKLFF	TGTGCCAGCAGCCAACAGGGAACTAATGAAAAACTGTTTTTT
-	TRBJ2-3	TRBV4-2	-	CASSQAFPQHPTQYF	TGTGCCAGCAGCCAAGCTTTTCCACAACACCCGACGCAGTATTTT
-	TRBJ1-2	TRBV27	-	CASSFLPLGVNYGYTF	TGTGCCAGCAGTTTTCTCCCATTGGGTGTTAACTATGGCTACACCTTC
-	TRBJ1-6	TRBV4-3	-	CASSQVRVNSPLHF	TGCGCCAGCAGCCAGGTCCGGGTTAATTCACCCCTCCACTTT
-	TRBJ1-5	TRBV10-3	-	CAISDRTDSNQPQHF	TGTGCCATCAGTGATCGGACGGATAGCAATCAGCCCCAGCATTTT
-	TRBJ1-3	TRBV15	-	CATSSSGTAAGNTIYF	TGTGCCACCAGCAGCTCCGGGACGGCGGCTGGAAACACCATATATTTT
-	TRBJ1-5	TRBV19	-	CASRVGISNQPQHF	TGTGCCAGTAGGGTGGGGATAAGCAATCAGCCCCAGCATTTT
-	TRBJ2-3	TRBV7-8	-	CASSSELVFGDTQYF	TGTGCCAGCAGCTCAGAACTAGTATTCGGAGATACGCAGTATTTT
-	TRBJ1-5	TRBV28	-	CAVGGARDNQPQHF	TGTGCCGTCGGGGGGGCGAGGGACAATCAGCCCCAGCATTTT
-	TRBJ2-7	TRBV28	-	CASRDNREEQYF	TGTGCCAGCCGGGACAACCGGGAGGAGCAGTACTTC
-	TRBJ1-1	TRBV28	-	CASRSMNTEAFF	TGTGCCAGCAGATCAATGAACACTGAAGCTTTCTTT
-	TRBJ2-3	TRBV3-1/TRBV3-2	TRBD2	CASSQGRGGLGDTQYF	TGTGCCAGCAGCCAAGGGCGGGGGGGCCTCGGAGATACGCAGTATTTT
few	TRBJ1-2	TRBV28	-	CASSSLSNLSGYTF	TGTGCCAGCAGTAGTTTATCGAACTTGAGCGGCTACACCTTC
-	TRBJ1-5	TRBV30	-	CAWSRADNQPQHF	TGTGCCTGGAGCCGGGCAGACAATCAGCCCCAGCATTTT
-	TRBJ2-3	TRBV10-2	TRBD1	CASTRDRASDTQYF	TGCGCCAGCACTAGGGACAGGGCGTCAGATACGCAGTATTTT
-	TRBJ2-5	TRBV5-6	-	CASSSDSYETQYF	TGTGCCAGCAGCTCGGACAGTTACGAGACCCAGTACTTC
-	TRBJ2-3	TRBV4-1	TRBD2	CASSQALAGYDTQYF	TGCGCCAGCAGCCAAGCCCTAGCGGGGTATGATACGCAGTATTTT
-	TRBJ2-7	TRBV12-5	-	CASVRSGGGPYEQYF	TGTGCTAGTGTCCGCTCCGGCGGGGGCCCGTACGAGCAGTACTTC
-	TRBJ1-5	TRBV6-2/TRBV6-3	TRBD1	CASSYASRGPGYSNQPQHF	TGTGCCAGCAGTTACGCATCTAGGGGGCCGGGTTATAGCAATCAGCCCCAGCATTTT
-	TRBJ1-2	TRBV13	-	CASSLISRRGYTF	TGTGCCAGCAGCTTAATATCACGACGGGGCTACACCTTC
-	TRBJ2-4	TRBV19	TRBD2	CASTAERGAPLAKNIQYF	TGTGCCAGTACCGCAGAGCGGGGGGCACCTCTAGCCAAAAACATTCAGTACTTC
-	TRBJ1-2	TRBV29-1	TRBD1	CSVVRRDRRDLPYGYTF	TGCAGCGTCGTCCGTAGGGACAGACGAGATCTGCCTTATGGCTACACCTTC
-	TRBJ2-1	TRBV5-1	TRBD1	CASSQDRGQTDEQFF	TGCGCCAGCAGCCAGGACAGGGGTCAGACGGATGAGCAGTTCTTC
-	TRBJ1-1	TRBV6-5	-	CASTVGQATEAFF	TGTGCCAGCACCGTTGGGCAGGCGACTGAAGCTTTCTTT
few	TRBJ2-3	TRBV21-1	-	CASSKKGRAPNVSFDTDTQYF	TGTGCCAGCAGCAAAAAGGGGAGAGCCCCTAACGTATCCTTCGACACAGATACGCAGTATTTT
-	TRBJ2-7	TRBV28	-	CASSSPSRSYEQYF	TGTGCCAGCAGTTCCCCTTCACGGTCCTACGAGCAGTACTTC
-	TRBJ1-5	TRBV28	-	CASSWGTYHSNQPQHF	TGTGCCAGCAGTTGGGGGACGTACCATAGCAATCAGCCCCAGCATTTT
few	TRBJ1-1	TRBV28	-	CASSGDGGWNTEAFF	TGTGCCAGCAGTGGGGACGGAGGGTGGAACACTGAAGCTTTCTTT